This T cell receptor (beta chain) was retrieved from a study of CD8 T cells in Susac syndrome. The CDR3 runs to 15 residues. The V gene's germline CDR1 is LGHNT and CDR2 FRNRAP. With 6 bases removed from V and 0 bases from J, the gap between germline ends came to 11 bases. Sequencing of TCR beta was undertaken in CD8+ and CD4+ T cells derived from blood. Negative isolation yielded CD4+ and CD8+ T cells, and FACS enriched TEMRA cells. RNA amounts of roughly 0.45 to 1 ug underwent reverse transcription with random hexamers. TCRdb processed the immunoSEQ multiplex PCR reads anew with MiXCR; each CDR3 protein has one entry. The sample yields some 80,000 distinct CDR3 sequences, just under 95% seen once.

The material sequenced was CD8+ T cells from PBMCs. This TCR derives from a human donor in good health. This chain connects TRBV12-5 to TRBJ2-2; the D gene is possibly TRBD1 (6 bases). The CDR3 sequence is CASGVDSSNTGELFF. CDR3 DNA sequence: TGTGCTAGTGGGGTGGACAGCTCGAACACCGGGGAGCTGTTTTTT.